The clone carrying this T cell receptor (beta chain) was observed at least ten times. Its antigen is not known. These data are taken from a study of T cells in Graves' hyperthyroidism and ophthalmopathy. Study-wide findings and caveats: Separation of ophthalmopathy from stable hyperthyroidism was achieved by a 13 V-J model.

Newly diagnosed hyperthyroidism patients aged 18 to 65 years had disease lasting under 2 months. Exclusion criteria comprised uncontrolled infection, other autoimmune disease, pregnancy or lactation. RNA transcripts served as the template for amplifying TCR beta CDR3 regions. Primed by the HTBI set, a first-round RT-PCR was run on the TCR CDR3. TCRdb reanalysed the multiplex PCR reads using MiXCR and keeps one entry per CDR3 protein. The sample lists roughly 300,000 distinct CDR3 sequences; about 21% were seen once. The CDR3 covers 16 residues. V shed 6 bases and J shed 0 bases, with 14 bases lying between them. Germline V lookup: CDR1 SNHLY, CDR2 FYNNEI.

The chain joins TRBV2 to TRBJ1-4; D call uncertain. Sequencing input: blood. The clonotype was recovered from a woman aged 45-59 years with Graves' hyperthyroidism. CDR3 DNA sequence: TGTGCCAGCAGGAACCCGATAAGAGCAACTAATGAAAAACTGTTTTTT. It specifies CASRNPIRATNEKLFF.